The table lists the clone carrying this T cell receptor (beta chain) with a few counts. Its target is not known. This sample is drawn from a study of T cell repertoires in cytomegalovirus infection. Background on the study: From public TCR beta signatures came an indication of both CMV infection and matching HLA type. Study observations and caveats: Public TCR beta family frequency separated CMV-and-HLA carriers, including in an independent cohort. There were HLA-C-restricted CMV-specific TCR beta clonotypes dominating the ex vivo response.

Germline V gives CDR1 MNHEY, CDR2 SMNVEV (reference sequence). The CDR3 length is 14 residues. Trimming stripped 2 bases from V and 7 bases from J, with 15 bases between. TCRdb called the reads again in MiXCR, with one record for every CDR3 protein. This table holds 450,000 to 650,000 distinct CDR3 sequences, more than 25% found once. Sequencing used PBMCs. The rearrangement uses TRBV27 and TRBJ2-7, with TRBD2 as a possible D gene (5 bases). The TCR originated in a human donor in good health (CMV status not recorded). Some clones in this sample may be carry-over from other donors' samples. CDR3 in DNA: TGTGCCAGCAGTTTAGTAGGACCCGAGGGAGAGCAGTACGTC. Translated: CASSLVGPEGEQYV.